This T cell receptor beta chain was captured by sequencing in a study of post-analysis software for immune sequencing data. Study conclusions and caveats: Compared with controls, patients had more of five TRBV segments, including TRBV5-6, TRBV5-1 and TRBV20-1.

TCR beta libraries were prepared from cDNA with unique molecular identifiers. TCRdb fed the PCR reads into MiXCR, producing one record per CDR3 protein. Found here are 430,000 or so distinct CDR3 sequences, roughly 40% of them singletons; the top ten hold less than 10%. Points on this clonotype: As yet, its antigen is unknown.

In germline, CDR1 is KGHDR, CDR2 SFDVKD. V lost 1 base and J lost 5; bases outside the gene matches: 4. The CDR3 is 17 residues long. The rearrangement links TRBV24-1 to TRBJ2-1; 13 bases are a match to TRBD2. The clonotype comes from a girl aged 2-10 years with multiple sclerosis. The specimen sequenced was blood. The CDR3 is CATSDFTSGRGDNEQFF. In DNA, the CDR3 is TGTGCCACCAGTGATTTCACTAGCGGGAGGGGGGACAATGAGCAGTTCTTC.